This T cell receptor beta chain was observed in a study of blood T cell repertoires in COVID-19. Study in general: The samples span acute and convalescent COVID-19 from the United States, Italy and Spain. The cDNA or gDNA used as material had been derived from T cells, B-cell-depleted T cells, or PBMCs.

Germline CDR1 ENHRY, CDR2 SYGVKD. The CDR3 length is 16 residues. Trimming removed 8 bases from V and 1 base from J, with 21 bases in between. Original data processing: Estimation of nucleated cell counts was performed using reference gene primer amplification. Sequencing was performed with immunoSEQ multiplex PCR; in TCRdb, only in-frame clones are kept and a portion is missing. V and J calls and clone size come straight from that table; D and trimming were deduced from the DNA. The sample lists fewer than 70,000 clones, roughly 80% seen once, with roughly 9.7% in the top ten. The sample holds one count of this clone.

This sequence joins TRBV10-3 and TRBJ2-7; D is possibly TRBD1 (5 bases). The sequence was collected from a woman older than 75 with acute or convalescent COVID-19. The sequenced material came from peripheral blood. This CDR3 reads CAIGDPGSGGSYEQYF. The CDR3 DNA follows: TGTGCCATCGGGGATCCAGGGTCCGGTGGGTCCTACGAGCAGTACTTC.